This TCR beta chain is from a study of Graves' ophthalmopathy and Graves' hyperthyroidism. Other autoimmune diseases, uncontrolled infections, pregnancy or lactation ruled patients out of participation. As the template, RNA transcripts were used to amplify TCR beta CDR3 regions. RT-PCR in the first round used HTBI primers; a second-round multiplex PCR followed. TCRdb passed the multiplex PCR reads through MiXCR, listing each CDR3 protein once. Found here are around 340,000 distinct CDR3 sequences, roughly 17% of them singletons; the top ten hold roughly 12%. Germline V gene data show CDR1 as SGHRS and CDR2 as YFSETQ. The CDR3 is made up of 14 amino acids. V lost 0 bases and J 2 bases, leaving 9 bases between the germline ends. This clonotype was seen repeatedly, ten times or more.

This TCR derives from an adult man with Graves' ophthalmopathy. The specimen sequenced was peripheral blood. This chain joins TRBV5-1 and TRBJ2-7, with a possible D match to TRBD1 (5 bases). The CDR3 DNA reads TGCGCCAGCAGCTTGGACAGGTGGACCTACGAGCAGTACTTC. Translation: CASSLDRWTYEQYF.